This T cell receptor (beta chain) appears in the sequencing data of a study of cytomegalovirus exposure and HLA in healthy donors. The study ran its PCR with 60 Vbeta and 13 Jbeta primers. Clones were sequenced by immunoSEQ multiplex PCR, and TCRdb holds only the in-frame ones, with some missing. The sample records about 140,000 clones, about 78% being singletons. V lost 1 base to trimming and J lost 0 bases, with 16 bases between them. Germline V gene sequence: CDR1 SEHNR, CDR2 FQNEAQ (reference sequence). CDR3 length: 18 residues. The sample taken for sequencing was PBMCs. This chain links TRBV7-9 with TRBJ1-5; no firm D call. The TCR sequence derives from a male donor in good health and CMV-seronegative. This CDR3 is CASSLVGAGMVSNQPQHF. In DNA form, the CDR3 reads TGTGCCAGCAGCTTAGTAGGTGCAGGAATGGTTAGCAATCAGCCCCAGCATTTT.